What follows is one TCR beta chain and its context. The data derive from a study of T cell responses to AZD1222 COVID-19 vaccine. Trimming removed 10 bases from V and 4 bases from J; junction bases left unmatched: 5. CDR3 size: 13 residues. Libraries were prepared by immunoSEQ multiplex PCR; TCRdb keeps only in-frame clonotypes and omits some of them. The sample has 98,000 or so clones, roughly nine tenths seen once. This clonotype originated in an adult who received the MenACWY meningococcal vaccine as a control. The V gene is TRBV12-3 or TRBV12-4, the J gene TRBJ1-5, with 9 bases identical to TRBD1. The sequencing used peripheral blood, collected 28 days after the second dose of the MenACWY control vaccine. The CDR3 nucleotides are TGTGCCACCACGGGACAGGGTAATCAGCCCCAGCATTTT. Translation gives CATTGQGNQPQHF.